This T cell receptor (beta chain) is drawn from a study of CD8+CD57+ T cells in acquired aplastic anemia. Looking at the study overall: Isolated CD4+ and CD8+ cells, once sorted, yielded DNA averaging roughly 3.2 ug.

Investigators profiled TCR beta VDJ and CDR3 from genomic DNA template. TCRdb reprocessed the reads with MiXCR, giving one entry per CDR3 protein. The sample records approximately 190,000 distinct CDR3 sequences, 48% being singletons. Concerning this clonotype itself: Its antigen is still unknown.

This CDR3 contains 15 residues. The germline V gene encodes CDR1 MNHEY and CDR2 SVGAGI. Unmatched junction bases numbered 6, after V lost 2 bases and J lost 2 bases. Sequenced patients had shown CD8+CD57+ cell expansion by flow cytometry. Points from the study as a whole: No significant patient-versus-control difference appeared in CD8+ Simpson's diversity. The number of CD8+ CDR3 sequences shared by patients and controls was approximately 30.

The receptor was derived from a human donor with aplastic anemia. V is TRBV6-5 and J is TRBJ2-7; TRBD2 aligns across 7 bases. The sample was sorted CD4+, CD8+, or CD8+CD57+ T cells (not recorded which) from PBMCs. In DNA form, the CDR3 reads TGTGCCAGCAGTTACGTTTCTAGCGGAGCCTACGAGCAGTACTTC. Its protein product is CASSYVSSGAYEQYF.